This is a list of T cell receptor beta chains from one sample in a study of Graves' ophthalmopathy and Graves' hyperthyroidism. TCRdb itself ran the multiplex PCR reads through MiXCR, one entry per CDR3 protein. The sample includes about 1.1 million distinct CDR3 sequences, around a third seen only once; the top ten take approximately 10%. The sample consisted of peripheral blood or thyroid tissue (not recorded which). The receptors derive from an adult man with Graves' hyperthyroidism. The CDR3 runs from the conserved cysteine through the conserved F or W. The order of the fields is J gene, clone size, V gene, D gene, CDR3 protein, CDR3 DNA. A D gene is named only where the DNA matches it firmly. The size entry is marked missing in some rows and otherwise reads once, few, many or a size class.

J: TRBJ2-5; size: few; V: TRBV20-1; D: NA; CDR3: CSARDMDQETQYF; DNA: TGCAGTGCTAGAGATATGGATCAAGAGACCCAGTACTTC
J: TRBJ2-7; size: few; V: TRBV4-3; D: NA; CDR3: CASSQDRDVTSEQYF; DNA: TGCGCCAGCAGCCAAGATCGGGACGTTACTTCCGAGCAGTACTTC
J: TRBJ2-2; size: many; V: TRBV7-9; D: TRBD1; CDR3: CASSLGGTGNTGELFF; DNA: TGTGCCAGCAGCCTCGGCGGGACAGGCAACACCGGGGAGCTGTTTTTT
J: TRBJ1-2; size: few; V: TRBV20-1; D: NA; CDR3: CSASGVANYGYTF; DNA: TGCAGTGCTAGTGGCGTGGCTAACTATGGCTACACCTTC
J: TRBJ1-6; size: many; V: TRBV5-5; D: NA; CDR3: CASKATANSPLHF; DNA: TGTGCCAGCAAGGCTACAGCTAATTCACCCCTCCACTTT
J: TRBJ1-2; size: NA; V: TRBV10-3; D: NA; CDR3: CATQRGNYGYTF; DNA: TGTGCCACCCAGAGGGGTAACTATGGCTACACCTTC
J: TRBJ2-5; size: many; V: TRBV29-1; D: TRBD2; CDR3: CSVVVAGPLQETQYF; DNA: TGCAGCGTTGTAGTAGCGGGACCCCTCCAAGAGACCCAGTACTTC
J: TRBJ1-1; size: many; V: TRBV24-1; D: NA; CDR3: CATRGHGNTEAFF; DNA: TGTGCCACCCGAGGACATGGGAACACTGAAGCTTTCTTT
J: TRBJ2-7; size: few; V: TRBV4-3; D: NA; CDR3: CASSRAEGRSEEQYF; DNA: TGCGCCAGCAGCCGGGCGGAGGGCCGATCGGAAGAGCAGTACTTC
J: TRBJ1-2; size: many; V: TRBV29-1; D: NA; CDR3: CSGRGHYGYTF; DNA: TGCAGCGGGAGGGGTCACTATGGCTACACCTTC
J: TRBJ1-1; size: NA; V: TRBV30; D: NA; CDR3: CARSVGGHTEAFF; DNA: TGTGCCCGGAGTGTAGGAGGGCACACTGAAGCTTTCTTT
J: TRBJ2-7; size: few; V: TRBV2; D: TRBD1; CDR3: CASSQQGAPTHSYEQYF; DNA: TGTGCCAGCAGTCAACAGGGGGCCCCTACCCACTCCTACGAGCAGTACTTC
J: TRBJ1-2; size: once; V: TRBV25-1; D: NA; CDR3: CATNQAPIQVLGGYTF; DNA: TGTGCCACCAACCAGGCTCCTATACAGGTGTTGGGTGGCTACACCTTC
J: TRBJ1-6; size: many; V: TRBV7-9; D: NA; CDR3: CASSTYRADNSPLHF; DNA: TGTGCCAGCAGCACCTACAGGGCCGATAATTCACCCCTCCACTTT
J: TRBJ2-5; size: NA; V: TRBV7-3; D: NA; CDR3: CASSPSGAGETQYF; DNA: TGTGCCAGCAGCCCCTCGGGGGCCGGCGAGACCCAGTACTTC
J: TRBJ2-7; size: few; V: TRBV4-3; D: TRBD2; CDR3: CASSSSTSGYEQYF; DNA: TGCGCCAGCAGCTCCTCGACTAGCGGATACGAGCAGTACTTC
J: TRBJ2-7; size: many; V: TRBV4-3; D: TRBD2; CDR3: CASSQGLAENYEQYF; DNA: TGCGCCAGCAGCCAAGGACTAGCGGAGAACTACGAGCAGTACTTC
J: TRBJ1-6; size: few; V: TRBV19; D: NA; CDR3: CASSMLRGPSPLHF; DNA: TGTGCCAGTAGTATGCTCAGGGGTCCGTCACCCCTCCACTTT
J: TRBJ2-7; size: NA; V: TRBV7-2; D: TRBD2; CDR3: CASSLGWAGVPYEQYF; DNA: TGTGCCAGCAGCTTAGGGTGGGCGGGAGTCCCCTACGAGCAGTACTTC
J: TRBJ2-6; size: few; V: TRBV4-2; D: NA; CDR3: CASSQEIGPPGSGANVLTF; DNA: TGTGCCAGCAGCCAAGAAATAGGTCCACCAGGCTCTGGGGCCAACGTCCTGACTTTC
J: TRBJ2-7; size: once; V: TRBV25-1; D: NA; CDR3: CAGSDSSGSYEQYF; DNA: TGTGCCGGCAGTGATTCAAGCGGCTCCTACGAGCAGTACTTC
J: TRBJ2-5; size: NA; V: TRBV29-1; D: NA; CDR3: CSVTTLEQETQYF; DNA: TGCAGCGTCACCACTCTCGAGCAAGAGACCCAGTACTTC
J: TRBJ1-5; size: NA; V: TRBV19; D: TRBD1; CDR3: CASNIQGTGIQPQHF; DNA: TGTGCCAGTAATATACAAGGGACAGGGATTCAGCCCCAGCATTTT
J: TRBJ2-5; size: NA; V: TRBV10-2; D: NA; CDR3: CASSDLQAPSETQYF; DNA: TGCGCCAGCAGTGATTTGCAGGCCCCCTCGGAGACCCAGTACTTC
J: TRBJ2-7; size: NA; V: TRBV11-2; D: TRBD1; CDR3: CASPDRVYVEQYF; DNA: TGTGCCAGCCCGGACAGGGTTTACGTCGAGCAGTACTTC
J: TRBJ1-5; size: NA; V: TRBV6-5; D: NA; CDR3: CASSYAQGSQPQHF; DNA: TGTGCCAGCAGTTACGCGCAGGGTAGTCAGCCCCAGCATTTT
J: TRBJ1-2; size: few; V: TRBV6-2/TRBV6-3; D: NA; CDR3: CASSYSGISDRGYTF; DNA: TGTGCCAGCAGTTACTCGGGCATTTCCGATCGAGGCTACACCTTC
J: TRBJ2-7; size: many; V: TRBV10-2; D: NA; CDR3: CASRDGDGAGLYEQYF; DNA: TGCGCCAGCAGGGACGGCGATGGGGCCGGGCTCTACGAGCAGTACTTC
J: TRBJ1-5; size: NA; V: TRBV4-3; D: NA; CDR3: CASSQGQDNTQPQHF; DNA: TGCGCCAGCAGCCAAGGCCAGGATAACACTCAGCCCCAGCATTTT
J: TRBJ2-1; size: NA; V: TRBV4-1; D: TRBD1; CDR3: CASSQGDTGGNEQFF; DNA: TGCGCCAGCAGCCAAGGCGATACAGGGGGCAATGAGCAGTTCTTC
J: TRBJ1-5; size: NA; V: TRBV9; D: TRBD1; CDR3: CASSLGQGADQPQHF; DNA: TGTGCCAGCAGCCTAGGACAGGGGGCGGATCAGCCCCAGCATTTT
J: TRBJ2-5; size: NA; V: TRBV5-1; D: NA; CDR3: CASSLAGNAQETQYF; DNA: TGCGCCAGCAGCTTGGCAGGGAATGCCCAAGAGACCCAGTACTTC
J: TRBJ1-6; size: NA; V: TRBV14; D: NA; CDR3: CASSQDRGNPYNSPLHF; DNA: TGTGCCAGCAGCCAAGATCGGGGGAACCCTTATAATTCACCCCTCCACTTT
J: TRBJ2-5; size: once; V: TRBV7-9; D: NA; CDR3: CASSLGALETQYF; DNA: TGTGCCAGCAGCTTAGGGGCACTAGAGACCCAGTACTTC
J: TRBJ2-6; size: many; V: TRBV19; D: NA; CDR3: CATSRLTGSGANVLTF; DNA: TGTGCCACCAGCCGGTTAACAGGGTCTGGGGCCAACGTCCTGACTTTC
J: TRBJ1-1; size: few; V: TRBV7-8; D: TRBD1; CDR3: CASNSDRGWTEAFF; DNA: TGTGCCAGCAATTCTGACAGGGGTTGGACTGAAGCTTTCTTT
J: TRBJ2-7; size: NA; V: TRBV7-8; D: NA; CDR3: CASSFSLHEQYF; DNA: TGTGCCAGCAGTTTTTCACTACACGAGCAGTACTTC
J: TRBJ1-5; size: NA; V: TRBV2; D: NA; CDR3: CASRYQETQHF; DNA: TGTGCCAGCAGGTACCAAGAGACCCAGCATTTT
J: TRBJ1-4; size: NA; V: TRBV20-1; D: NA; CDR3: CSARDRGASNEKLFF; DNA: TGCAGTGCTAGAGATCGTGGAGCCTCTAATGAAAAACTGTTTTTT
J: TRBJ1-2; size: few; V: TRBV12-3/TRBV12-4; D: NA; CDR3: CASRYRATYGYTF; DNA: TGTGCCAGCAGATACAGGGCTACCTATGGCTACACCTTC
J: TRBJ1-5; size: NA; V: TRBV4-3; D: NA; CDR3: CASSQDRVLQPQHF; DNA: TGCGCCAGCAGCCAAGACAGGGTACTTCAGCCCCAGCATTTT
J: TRBJ2-5; size: NA; V: TRBV2; D: NA; CDR3: CASRAAVTGEKTQYF; DNA: TGTGCCAGCAGGGCGGCAGTCACCGGGGAGAAGACCCAGTACTTC
J: TRBJ1-2; size: few; V: TRBV2; D: NA; CDR3: CASTTAFGYTF; DNA: TGTGCCAGCACGACGGCATTTGGCTACACCTTC
J: TRBJ1-5; size: NA; V: TRBV18; D: NA; CDR3: CASSPPGQAQPQHF; DNA: TGTGCCAGCTCACCACCGGGACAAGCGCAGCCCCAGCATTTT
J: TRBJ1-4; size: many; V: TRBV7-9; D: TRBD1; CDR3: CASSSTGTTEKLFF; DNA: TGTGCCAGCAGCTCGACAGGGACGACCGAAAAACTGTTTTTT
J: TRBJ1-1; size: many; V: TRBV12-3/TRBV12-4; D: TRBD1; CDR3: CASSPTGTVNTEAFF; DNA: TGTGCCAGCAGCCCCACCGGGACAGTGAACACTGAAGCTTTCTTT
J: TRBJ2-6; size: many; V: TRBV29-1; D: NA; CDR3: CSVDMVSVSGANVLTF; DNA: TGCAGCGTTGATATGGTTTCTGTCTCTGGGGCCAACGTCCTGACTTTC
J: TRBJ2-7; size: few; V: TRBV27; D: NA; CDR3: CASSAQGEQYF; DNA: TGTGCCAGCAGTGCTCAGGGGGAGCAGTACTTC
J: TRBJ2-7; size: few; V: TRBV7-8; D: NA; CDR3: CASSLGGRPFEQYF; DNA: TGTGCCAGCAGCTTAGGCGGTCGGCCGTTCGAGCAGTACTTC
J: TRBJ1-5; size: NA; V: TRBV7-2; D: NA; CDR3: CASSWASGSEAQPQHF; DNA: TGTGCCAGCAGCTGGGCTAGCGGGAGTGAAGCTCAGCCCCAGCATTTT
J: TRBJ1-1; size: NA; V: TRBV9; D: NA; CDR3: CASSAQVGNTEAFF; DNA: TGTGCCAGCAGCGCACAGGTTGGAAACACTGAAGCTTTCTTT